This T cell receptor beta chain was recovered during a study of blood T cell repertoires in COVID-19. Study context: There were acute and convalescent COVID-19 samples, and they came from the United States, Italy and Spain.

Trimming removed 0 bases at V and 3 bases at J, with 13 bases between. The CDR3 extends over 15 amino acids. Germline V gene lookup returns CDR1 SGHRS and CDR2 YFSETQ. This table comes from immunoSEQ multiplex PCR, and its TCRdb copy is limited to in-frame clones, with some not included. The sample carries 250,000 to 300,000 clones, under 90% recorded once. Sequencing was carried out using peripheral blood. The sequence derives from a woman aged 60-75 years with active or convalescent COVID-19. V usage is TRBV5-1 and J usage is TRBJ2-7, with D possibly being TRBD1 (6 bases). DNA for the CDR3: TGCGCCAGCAGCTTGGGGACAGCCACCAACTACGAGCAGTACTTC. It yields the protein CASSLGTATNYEQYF.